This T cell receptor beta chain was sequenced for a study of shared clonotypes between healthy human individuals. Repertoires were generated with immunoSEQ multiplex PCR, while TCRdb's copy carries only in-frame clones and drops some. The sample consists of a few million clones, more than 80% of them appearing once. The CDR3 extends over 16 amino acids. Trimming removed 0 bases from V and 0 bases from J, with 9 bases in between. Germline lookup yields CDR1 SGHRS and CDR2 YFSETQ. The sample was naive CD4+ T cells from PBMCs. As for subset: CD45RA+ positively selected. This chain joins TRBV5-1 and TRBJ1-4; D not resolved. The TCR was taken from a man between 18 and 35 years old in good health. Some clones in this sample may be carry-over from other donors' samples. The CDR3 here is CASSLDGETTNEKLFF. In DNA form, the CDR3 reads TGCGCCAGCAGCTTGGACGGGGAAACAACTAATGAAAAACTGTTTTTT.